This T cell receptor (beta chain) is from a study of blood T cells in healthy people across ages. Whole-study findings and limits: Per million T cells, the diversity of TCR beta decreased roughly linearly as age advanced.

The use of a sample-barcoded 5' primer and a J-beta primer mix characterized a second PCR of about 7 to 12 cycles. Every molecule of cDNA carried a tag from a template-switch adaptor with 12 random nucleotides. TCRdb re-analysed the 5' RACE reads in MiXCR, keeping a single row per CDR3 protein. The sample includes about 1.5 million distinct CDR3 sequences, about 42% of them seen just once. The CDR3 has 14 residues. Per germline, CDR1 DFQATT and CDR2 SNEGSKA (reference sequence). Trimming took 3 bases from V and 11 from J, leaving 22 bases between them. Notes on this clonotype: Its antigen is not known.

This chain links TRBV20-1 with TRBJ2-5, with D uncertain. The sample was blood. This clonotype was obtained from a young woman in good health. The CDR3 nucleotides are TGCAGTGCTAGGGATTTGATTGCAATAGGAAAGCAGTACTTC. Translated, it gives CSARDLIAIGKQYF.